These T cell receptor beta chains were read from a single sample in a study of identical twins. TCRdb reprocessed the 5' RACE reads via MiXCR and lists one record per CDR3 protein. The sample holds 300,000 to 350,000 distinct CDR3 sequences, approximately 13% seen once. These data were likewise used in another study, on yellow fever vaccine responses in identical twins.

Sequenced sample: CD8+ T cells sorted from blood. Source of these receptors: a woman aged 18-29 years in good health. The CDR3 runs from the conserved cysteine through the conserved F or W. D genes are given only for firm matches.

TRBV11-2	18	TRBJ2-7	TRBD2	CASSLEGGVAGDGYEQYF
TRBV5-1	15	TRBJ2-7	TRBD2	CASSFTSGRSYEQYF
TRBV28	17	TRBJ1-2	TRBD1	CASSLIRWDRVGYGYTF
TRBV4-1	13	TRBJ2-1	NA	CASSQEAAKRQFF
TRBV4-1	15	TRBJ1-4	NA	CAANSPYATNEKLFF
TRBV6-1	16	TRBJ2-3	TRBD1	CASSPIRGGVTDTQYF
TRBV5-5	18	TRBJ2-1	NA	CASSSSPLAPSSYNEQFF
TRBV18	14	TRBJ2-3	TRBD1	CASSPDRGTDTQYF
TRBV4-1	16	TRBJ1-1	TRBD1	CASSQGGGGGNTEAFF
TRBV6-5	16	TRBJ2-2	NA	CASSYGGSTNTGELFF
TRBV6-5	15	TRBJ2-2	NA	CASSYLRGGTGELFF